These 20 T cell receptor beta chains originate from one sample sequenced in a study of T cell responses to AZD1222 COVID-19 vaccine. TCRdb's table, derived via immunoSEQ multiplex PCR, lists solely in-frame clones and lacks some. The profile shows 90,000 to 110,000 clones, roughly nine tenths of them singletons. Sequenced material: peripheral blood, taken 28 days after the second AZD1222 dose. Receptors originate from an adult who received the AZD1222 COVID-19 vaccine.

This chain uses TRBV24-1 with TRBJ2-1; no clear D. The CDR3 runs to 16 residues. V lost 4 bases and J 0 bases, leaving 12 bases between the germline ends. Germline lookup yields CDR1 KGHDR and CDR2 SFDVKD. CDR3: CATSDPAPSSYNEQFF. Written as DNA, the CDR3 is TGTGCCACCAGTGACCCCGCGCCAAGCTCCTACAATGAGCAGTTCTTC.

The chain is built from TRBV18 and TRBJ2-1; D is tentatively TRBD1 or TRBD2 (6 bases each). The CDR3 loop spans 15 amino acids. CDR1 KGHSH and CDR2 LQKENI come from the germline V gene. Trimming cost V 5 bases and J 7 bases, with 18 bases left between them. The CDR3 nucleotides read TGTGCCAGCTCATTTGACAACAGGGCGGGGAATGAGCAGTTCTTC. This sequence encodes CASSFDNRAGNEQFF.

The rearrangement joins TRBV6-5 to TRBJ2-6; D not resolved. The CDR3 extends over 16 amino acids. Germline assignment: CDR1 MNHEY and CDR2 SVGAGI. The V end lost 2 bases, the J end lost 3 bases, and 11 bases lay between the germline ends. In nucleotides, the CDR3 is TGTGCCAGCAGTTACGGTCAAGGGCGTGGGGCCAACGTCCTGACTTTC. Its protein product is CASSYGQGRGANVLTF.

This chain links TRBV20-1 with TRBJ2-2; unclear D gene. In germline, CDR1 is DFQATT, CDR2 SNEGSKA (reference sequence). Trimming took off 3 bases at V and 1 base at J, with 9 bases between the two ends. The CDR3 totals 14 residues. The CDR3 bases are TGCAGTGCTAGTGGCAGAAAGAACACCGGGGAGCTGTTTTTT. This gives the protein CSASGRKNTGELFF.

The chain carries TRBV5-1 and TRBJ2-5, with D unresolved. The length of the CDR3 is 14 residues. CDR1 and CDR2 from the germline V gene are SGHRS and YFSETQ. V was trimmed by 3 bases and J by 4 bases, leaving 13 bases between them. The CDR3, as DNA: TGCGCCAGCAGCTATCTAACGGCTGGAGAGACCCAGTACTTC. Protein: CASSYLTAGETQYF.

The chain couples TRBV28 to TRBJ2-7, with 7 positions matching TRBD1. CDR1 MDHEN and CDR2 SYDVKM come from the germline V gene. This CDR3 is built from 14 residues. V gave up 6 bases and J gave up 7 bases; unmatched junction bases: 12. In DNA form, the CDR3 reads TGTGCCAGCAGCCCAGGGACAGCCTTTGGTGAGCAGTACTTC. Protein product: CASSPGTAFGEQYF.

This chain connects TRBV18 to TRBJ2-1; 13 nucleotides agree with TRBD2. Germline CDR1 is KGHSH and CDR2 is LQKENI. V lost 0 bases, J lost 9 bases, and 8 bases stayed unmatched. This CDR3 contains 17 residues. CDR3 DNA: TGTGCCAGCTCACCACCGGGGACTAGCGGGACGTGGGGTGAGCAGTTCTTC. Translated, it gives CASSPPGTSGTWGEQFF.

The chain is built from TRBV6-5 and TRBJ2-7; 7 nucleotides match TRBD1. The CDR3 is made up of 14 amino acids. Germline CDR1 MNHEY, CDR2 SVGAGI. Trimming cost V 6 bases and J 2 bases; bases outside gene matches: 7. The CDR3 bases are TGTGCCAGCAGGCCGGACAGGACGACCTACGAGCAGTACTTC. It specifies CASRPDRTTYEQYF.

Only a few counts were recorded for this clone. This chain connects TRBV28 to TRBJ1-5, with D possibly being TRBD1 (5 bases). Looked up from germline, CDR1 is MDHEN and CDR2 is SYDVKM. The CDR3 totals 14 residues. V lost 5 bases, J lost 4 bases, and 12 bases lay in between. The CDR3 DNA reads TGTGCCAGCAGTCCTGGGACGGGGAATCAGCCCCAGCATTTT. Encoded protein: CASSPGTGNQPQHF.

The chain recombines TRBV28 with TRBJ1-1, with TRBD1 matching over 9 bases. Germline loops: CDR1 MDHEN, CDR2 SYDVKM. The CDR3 spans 16 residues. Losses at the gene ends were 6 bases for V and 11 bases for J; bases not matched to a gene: 19. The CDR3 here is CASRVSFTGGLRYAFF. For the CDR3, the DNA is TGTGCCAGCAGAGTTTCGTTTACAGGGGGCCTAAGGTATGCTTTCTTT. The variable domain in full, with the rest retrieved from reference TRBV28 and TRBJ1-1, is DVKVTQSSRYLVKRTGEKVFLECVQDMDHENMFWYRQDPGLGLRLIYFSYDVKMKEKGDIPEGYSVSREKKERFSLILESASTNQTSMYLCASRVSFTGGLRYAFFGQGTRLTVV.

As to this clone: Distinct nucleotide sequences in the sample also encode this CDR3. The chain links TRBV5-1 to TRBJ1-2, with D hard to call. The V end was cut by 0 bases, the J end by 2 bases, with 5 bases between. The CDR3 has 13 residues. Germline CDR1 reads SGHRS; CDR2 reads YFSETQ. CDR3 nucleotide sequence: TGCGCCAGCAGCTTGGAGGGAAACTATGGCTACACCTTC. This gives the protein CASSLEGNYGYTF.

The chain uses TRBV28 and TRBJ2-7; a possible D gene is TRBD1 (5 bases). The CDR3 contains 16 residues. CDR1 and CDR2 from the germline V gene are MDHEN and SYDVKM. V gave up 6 bases and J gave up 0 bases, with 18 bases separating them. The CDR3 spells CASSPGKWGYSYEQYF. The CDR3 coding sequence is TGTGCCAGCAGCCCCGGCAAGTGGGGCTACTCCTACGAGCAGTACTTC.

This chain connects TRBV5-4 to TRBJ2-7, with 12 bases matching TRBD1. This CDR3 has 13 residues. The germline V gene has CDR1 SGHNT and CDR2 YYREEE (reference sequence). Unmatched junction bases numbered 2, after V lost 3 bases and J lost 7 bases. The CDR3 is CASSWDRGLEQYF. The CDR3, as DNA: TGTGCCAGCAGCTGGGACAGGGGGCTTGAGCAGTACTTC.

The CDR3 DNA reads TGTGCCAGCAGTATGGCAGCGGGTGAGCAGTACTTC. Translating it yields CASSMAAGEQYF. V gene TRBV27 combines with J gene TRBJ2-7; D is possibly TRBD2 (6 bases). The length of the CDR3 is 12 residues. Germline lookup yields CDR1 MNHEY and CDR2 SMNVEV (reference sequence). Trimming took 5 bases from V and 7 from J, leaving 12 bases between them.

This clone occurred once. CDR3 in amino acids: CASRDTGRAGELFF. CDR3 nucleotide sequence: TGTGCCAGCCGGGACACTGGGCGGGCCGGGGAGCTGTTTTTT. The chain carries TRBV6-5 and TRBJ2-2; TRBD1 might be the D (6 bases). In germline, CDR1 is MNHEY, CDR2 SVGAGI. CDR3 length: 14 residues. Trimming shortened V by 8 bases and J by 6 bases, and 16 bases separated the two germline ends.

V gene TRBV5-8 combines with J gene TRBJ1-4, with D unresolved. Germline values: CDR1 SGHTS, CDR2 YDEGEE. The CDR3 loop spans 18 amino acids. V lost 1 base to trimming and J lost 0 bases, with 16 bases between them. CDR3 sequence: CASSLFWAAHATNEKLFF. The DNA for the CDR3 is TGTGCCAGCAGCTTGTTCTGGGCAGCCCATGCAACTAATGAAAAACTGTTTTTT.

This chain joins TRBV14 and TRBJ2-1, with a tentative D call TRBD2 (5 bases). Trimming stripped 0 bases from V and 0 bases from J, with 6 bases between. This CDR3 has 15 residues. Germline V gene lookup returns CDR1 SGHDN and CDR2 FVKESK. The chain's CDR3 is CASSQDAGSYNEQFF. The CDR3 region has the DNA TGTGCCAGCAGCCAAGACGCGGGCTCCTACAATGAGCAGTTCTTC.

This chain joins TRBV11-2 and TRBJ2-1, with D perhaps TRBD2 (6 bases). V lost 5 bases and J 5 bases, leaving 16 bases between the germline ends. The CDR3 extends over 15 amino acids. The germline gives CDR1 SGHAT, CDR2 FQNNGV. The CDR3 protein is CASSPPAGKHNEQFF. The CDR3 DNA reads as TGTGCCAGCAGCCCCCCGGCGGGAAAACACAATGAGCAGTTCTTC.

V usage is TRBV6-1 and J usage is TRBJ2-1; TRBD1 aligns across 10 bases. The germline V gene has CDR1 MNHNS and CDR2 SASEGT. V dropped 3 bases and J dropped 14; count of bases not matched to a gene: 16. The CDR3 sequence is 16 residues long. The CDR3 is CASSDHGDRGLSVEFF. In DNA form, the CDR3 reads TGTGCCAGCAGTGATCATGGGGACAGGGGACTTTCGGTTGAGTTCTTC.

V and J are TRBV7-3 and TRBJ2-1; TRBD2 aligns across 8 bases. After removal of 5 bases from V and 4 bases from J, the junction contained 7 bases not matched to a gene. The germline V gene encodes CDR1 SGHTA and CDR2 FQGTGA. The CDR3 loop spans 15 amino acids. CDR3 loop: CASSATSGKYNEQFF. For the CDR3, the DNA is TGTGCCAGCAGCGCCACTAGCGGCAAATACAATGAGCAGTTCTTC.